Listed below are T cell receptor beta chains from one sample, sequenced in a study of shared clonotypes between healthy human individuals. TCRdb keeps only in-frame clones here, not all; method: immunoSEQ multiplex PCR. The sample consists of around 2,000,000 clones, around 93% of them appearing once. Sequenced material: naive CD8+ T cells from PBMCs. The receptors shown here come from a man younger than 35 in good health. Some clones in this sample may be carry-over from other donors' samples. Both conserved end residues are part of each CDR3. A D gene is named only where the DNA matches it firmly. Clone size, where shown, is once, few, many, or a class for clones that have expanded.

>.|TRBV2|.|TRBJ2-4
CASSAVLTKADIQYF
TGTGCCAGCAGTGCAGTCTTAACGAAAGCGGACATTCAGTACTTC
>.|TRBV11-2|TRBD2|TRBJ2-7
CASSPELASEQYF
TGTGCCAGCAGCCCGGAACTAGCGAGCGAGCAGTACTTC
>few|TRBV9|TRBD1|TRBJ1-1
CASSAPGQGANTEAFF
TGTGCCAGCAGCGCCCCGGGACAGGGGGCGAACACTGAAGCTTTCTTT
>.|TRBV5-6|.|TRBJ2-7
CASSLETGTYEQYF
TGTGCCAGCAGCTTAGAGACGGGGACCTACGAGCAGTACTTC
>.|TRBV7-9|.|TRBJ2-2
CASSEGAGVFDGELFF
TGTGCCAGCAGCGAAGGGGCAGGAGTGTTTGACGGGGAGCTGTTTTTT
>.|TRBV4-1|.|TRBJ2-7
CASSQDPGTYEQYF
TGCGCCAGCAGCCAAGATCCGGGAACCTACGAGCAGTACTTC
>.|TRBV4-1|TRBD1|TRBJ1-1
CASSQEVGQGAAEAFF
TGCGCCAGCAGCCAGGAGGTGGGACAGGGGGCGGCTGAAGCTTTCTTT
>.|TRBV5-5|TRBD2|TRBJ2-1
CASSLFWGRDNEQFF
TGTGCCAGCAGCTTGTTCTGGGGGAGGGACAATGAGCAGTTCTTC
>once|TRBV10-3|.|TRBJ1-5
CAISEGSGVQPQHF
TGTGCCATCAGTGAAGGATCAGGGGTCCAGCCCCAGCATTTT
>.|TRBV14|TRBD1|TRBJ1-2
CASSHDPGTGAYGYTF
TGTGCCAGCAGCCATGACCCCGGGACAGGGGCGTATGGCTACACCTTC
>.|TRBV4-3|.|TRBJ2-1
CASSQEILQRLGVNEQFF
TGCGCCAGCAGCCAAGAAATACTACAGCGCTTAGGGGTCAATGAGCAGTTCTTC
>once|TRBV27|.|TRBJ2-7
CASISASSYEQYF
TGTGCCAGCATTAGCGCGAGCTCCTACGAGCAGTACTTC
>.|TRBV13|TRBD2|TRBJ2-5
CASSRGTSGDQETQYF
TGTGCCAGCAGCCGCGGGACTAGCGGGGATCAAGAGACCCAGTACTTC
>.|TRBV19|.|TRBJ2-7
CASTPGGVGEQYF
TGTGCCAGTACCCCCGGAGGGGTCGGCGAGCAGTACTTC
>.|TRBV4-3|TRBD1|TRBJ1-1
CASSQGTGVNTEAFF
TGCGCCAGCAGCCAGGGAACAGGGGTGAACACTGAAGCTTTCTTT
>.|TRBV4-1|.|TRBJ2-7
CASSRGDLGVAVWQYF
TGCGCCAGCAGCCGAGGGGACCTCGGTGTGGCGGTGTGGCAGTACTTC
>.|TRBV9|.|TRBJ2-7
CASSVDGVGDEQYF
TGTGCCAGCAGCGTAGATGGGGTTGGGGACGAGCAGTACTTC
>.|TRBV28|TRBD1|TRBJ1-1
CASSFGTANTEAFF
TGTGCCAGCAGTTTCGGGACAGCGAACACTGAAGCTTTCTTT
>.|TRBV28|.|TRBJ2-2
CASSFYGALANTGELFF
TGTGCCAGCAGTTTTTATGGCGCTCTGGCGAACACCGGGGAGCTGTTTTTT
>.|TRBV28|.|TRBJ2-7
CASNPTGVYEQYF
TGTGCCAGCAACCCCACGGGGGTCTACGAGCAGTACTTC
>.|TRBV25-1|TRBD1|TRBJ1-6
CASSKTGQGDFNSPLHF
TGTGCCAGCAGTAAGACGGGACAGGGGGATTTTAATTCACCCCTCCACTTT
>.|TRBV28|.|TRBJ1-1
CASSLIGFRNTEAFF
TGTGCCAGCAGTTTAATCGGGTTCAGGAACACTGAAGCTTTCTTT
>.|TRBV19|.|TRBJ2-7
CASSTLRSYEQYF
TGTGCCAGTAGTACTCTTCGGTCCTACGAGCAGTACTTC
>.|TRBV7-9|TRBD1|TRBJ1-2
CASSYGQGAGYGYTF
TGTGCCAGCAGCTACGGACAGGGGGCTGGCTATGGCTACACCTTC
>.|TRBV7-9|.|TRBJ1-2
CASSSVTTYGYTF
TGTGCCAGCAGCTCCGTCACTACCTATGGCTACACCTTC
>.|TRBV12-5|.|TRBJ2-7
CASLMRSYEQYF
TGTGCTAGTCTTATGCGGAGCTACGAGCAGTACTTC
>.|TRBV30|.|TRBJ2-7
CAWSDSNSYEQYF
TGTGCCTGGTCGGACAGTAACTCCTACGAGCAGTACTTC
>.|TRBV7-6|.|TRBJ2-4
CASSPTLGLENIQYF
TGTGCCAGCAGCCCTACCCTGGGACTCGAAAACATTCAGTACTTC
>few|TRBV19|TRBD1|TRBJ1-1
CASRQGTEAFF
TGTGCCAGTAGACAGGGGACTGAAGCTTTCTTT
>.|TRBV6-5|.|TRBJ1-1
CASSRYTGNTEAFF
TGTGCCAGCAGCCGATATACAGGGAACACTGAAGCTTTCTTT
>.|TRBV29-1|.|TRBJ2-7
CSAIETGAEQYF
TGCAGCGCCATAGAGACTGGGGCCGAGCAGTACTTC
>.|TRBV4-1|TRBD2|TRBJ2-3
CASSQEGGLAGPLNTQYF
TGCGCCAGCAGCCAAGAGGGGGGGCTAGCGGGACCCCTGAATACGCAGTATTTT
>.|TRBV6-4|TRBD2|TRBJ2-4
CASSDSGGSAQYF
TGTGCCAGCAGTGATTCGGGAGGGAGCGCTCAGTACTTC
>once|TRBV27|.|TRBJ1-4
CASSQLSGNEKLFF
TGTGCCAGCAGTCAGCTTTCAGGAAATGAAAAACTGTTTTTT
>.|TRBV11-1|TRBD1|TRBJ1-2
CASSPDRARWNYGYTF
TGTGCCAGCAGCCCGGACAGGGCGCGATGGAACTATGGCTACACCTTC
>.|TRBV28|.|TRBJ2-2
CASSISLAGRRTGELFF
TGTGCCAGCAGTATTTCCCTGGCAGGGCGTCGCACCGGGGAGCTGTTTTTT
>few|TRBV30|.|TRBJ1-1
CAWRPSWNTEAFF
TGTGCCTGGAGACCCAGCTGGAACACTGAAGCTTTCTTT
>.|TRBV10-1|.|TRBJ2-3
CASSWGIGTDTQYF
TGCGCCAGCAGTTGGGGCATCGGCACAGATACGCAGTATTTT
>.|TRBV5-6|.|TRBJ2-7
CASSLGAASSYEQYF
TGTGCCAGCAGCCTGGGGGCCGCCAGCTCCTACGAGCAGTACTTC
>.|TRBV29-1|.|TRBJ2-7
CSVQTGGGYEQYF
TGCAGCGTCCAGACAGGCGGGGGCTACGAGCAGTACTTC
>.|TRBV10-3|TRBD1|TRBJ1-1
CAISSPGQSNTEAFF
TGTGCCATCAGTAGTCCGGGACAGTCGAACACTGAAGCTTTCTTT
>once|TRBV4-1|.|TRBJ1-3
CASSLSSGNTIYF
TGCGCCAGCAGCCTCAGCTCTGGAAACACCATATATTTT
>.|TRBV25-1|TRBD1|TRBJ2-2
CASHSHRGEELFF
TGTGCCAGCCATTCCCACAGGGGAGAGGAGCTGTTTTTT
>.|TRBV29-1|.|TRBJ1-1
CSAAAGTTEAFF
TGCAGCGCCGCGGCGGGGACCACTGAAGCTTTCTTT
>.|TRBV28|TRBD1|TRBJ1-1
CASGVATGETEAFF
TGTGCCAGTGGGGTGGCGACAGGGGAGACTGAAGCTTTCTTT
>.|TRBV9|.|TRBJ2-7
CASSATGTPTYEQYF
TGTGCCAGCAGCGCAACCGGGACACCCACCTACGAGCAGTACTTC
>.|TRBV15|TRBD2|TRBJ2-1
CATSRELAEKPDEQFF
TGTGCCACCAGCAGAGAACTAGCGGAGAAACCGGATGAGCAGTTCTTC
>.|TRBV7-8|.|TRBJ2-2
CASRSASWSGELFF
TGTGCCAGCAGGTCGGCCTCGTGGTCCGGGGAGCTGTTTTTT
>.|TRBV9|TRBD1|TRBJ1-1
CASSVTQRTGKGTEAFF
TGTGCCAGCAGCGTTACCCAGAGGACAGGGAAGGGTACTGAAGCTTTCTTT
>.|TRBV5-6|.|TRBJ1-2
CASSLGQLGYTF
TGTGCCAGCAGCCTTGGACAGTTAGGCTACACCTTC
>.|TRBV9|TRBD2|TRBJ2-1
CASSAGTSGGNEQFF
TGTGCCAGCAGCGCCGGGACTAGCGGGGGCAATGAGCAGTTCTTC
>.|TRBV9|.|TRBJ1-3
CASSVDSGGNTIYF
TGTGCCAGCAGCGTAGACTCGGGTGGAAACACCATATATTTT
>.|TRBV7-9|.|TRBJ2-1
CASSSVLNEQFF
TGTGCCAGCAGCTCAGTCTTGAATGAGCAGTTCTTC
>.|TRBV18|TRBD2|TRBJ2-3
CASSPPKLAGVADTQYF
TGTGCCAGCTCACCACCGAAACTAGCGGGAGTTGCAGATACGCAGTATTTT
>.|TRBV9|.|TRBJ2-1
CASSVDSGVYNEQFF
TGTGCCAGCAGCGTAGACTCCGGGGTGTACAATGAGCAGTTCTTC